This T cell receptor (beta chain) was identified during a study of shared clonotypes between healthy human individuals. Whole-study findings and limits: Expectations were that clonotype sharing among donors would be affected by sequencing depth. Larger richness was generally estimated for naive than memory subsets.

CD45RO+ cells went into CD8 memory alongside CCR7-negative CD45RA+ TemRA cells. Germline CDR1 is SGHTA and CDR2 is FQGNSA. J lost 4 bases, V lost 7 bases, and 4 bases had no gene match. This CDR3 is 14 amino acids long. The material for each subset, its genomic DNA, was split evenly across several immunoSEQ plates. Sequencing used immunoSEQ multiplex PCR; TCRdb keeps in-frame clones, though not all of them. Here the sample spans a few hundred thousand clones, just over 95% being singletons. A word on this clone: Its target is not known.

The receptor comes from a man aged 30-40 years in good health. Specimen: memory CD8+ T cells sorted from blood. Documented subset: CD45RO+ cells pooled with CCR7-negative TemRA cells. This rearrangement joins TRBV7-2 to TRBJ2-2, with 9 positions matching TRBD2. CDR3 in amino acids: CASTLSGSTGELFF. CDR3 sequence (DNA): TGTGCCAGCACCCTTAGCGGGAGCACCGGGGAGCTGTTTTTT.